A selection of T cell receptor beta chains follows, all from one sample in a study of Graves' ophthalmopathy and Graves' hyperthyroidism. TCRdb processed the multiplex PCR reads anew with MiXCR; each CDR3 protein has one entry. This sample has about 740,000 distinct CDR3 sequences, with 35% to 50% found just once. The sequenced sample consisted of peripheral blood. Receptor source: an adult man with Graves' ophthalmopathy. CDR3s include the opening cysteine and the closing phenylalanine or tryptophan. The D gene is left open where the match is weak. Not all rows give a size; the values are once, few, many and, for expanded clones, a class.

NA,TRBJ1-1,few,TRBV11-3,CASSPSGATEAFF,TGTGCCAGCAGCCCGTCAGGGGCCACTGAAGCTTTCTTT
TRBD2,TRBJ2-2,NA,TRBV29-1,CSVELAGGRTGELFF,TGCAGCGTTGAACTAGCGGGGGGTCGCACCGGGGAGCTGTTTTTT
TRBD1,TRBJ2-6,NA,TRBV19,CASSQPQGGTHSGANVLTF,TGTGCCAGTAGTCAACCCCAAGGGGGCACGCATTCTGGGGCCAACGTCCTGACTTTC
TRBD1,TRBJ2-6,many,TRBV24-1,CATSDPDRDRSSGANVLTF,TGTGCCACCAGTGATCCCGACAGGGATCGTAGCTCTGGGGCCAACGTCCTGACTTTC
NA,TRBJ1-6,few,TRBV5-6,CASSLVRNSGSPLHF,TGTGCCAGCAGCTTGGTGAGGAACTCAGGTTCACCCCTCCACTTT
NA,TRBJ1-6,NA,TRBV7-8,CASSFTGGPENTSPLHF,TGTGCCAGCAGCTTTACCGGGGGGCCAGAGAACACTTCACCCCTCCACTTT
NA,TRBJ1-2,few,TRBV2,CASSGRQATGGYTF,TGTGCCAGCAGTGGACGACAGGCCACGGGTGGCTACACCTTC
TRBD1,TRBJ1-2,NA,TRBV6-5,CASSRDRDIHGYTF,TGTGCCAGCAGTCGGGACAGGGATATACATGGCTACACCTTC
TRBD1,TRBJ2-5,few,TRBV12-3/TRBV12-4,CASSKTGALEQETQYF,TGTGCCAGCAGCAAGACAGGGGCCCTTGAGCAAGAGACCCAGTACTTC
NA,TRBJ2-6,many,TRBV2,CASSEALLGSGANVLTF,TGTGCCAGCAGTGAAGCGCTTCTGGGCTCTGGGGCCAACGTCCTGACTTTC
NA,TRBJ1-2,NA,TRBV25-1,CASVGHGNYGYTF,TGTGCCAGCGTAGGTCACGGAAACTATGGCTACACCTTC
NA,TRBJ2-7,many,TRBV11-3,CASSPRDGYEQYF,TGTGCCAGCAGCCCCCGGGACGGCTACGAGCAGTACTTC
NA,TRBJ2-5,few,TRBV7-6,CASSPEGQRYETQYF,TGTGCCAGCAGCCCTGAAGGACAGAGATACGAGACCCAGTACTTC
NA,TRBJ2-5,few,TRBV5-6,CASSFKGVGETQYF,TGTGCCAGCAGCTTTAAAGGGGTGGGAGAGACCCAGTACTTC
TRBD1,TRBJ2-7,many,TRBV7-9,CASSRRDSLFQYF,TGTGCCAGCAGCCGAAGGGACAGCCTTTTCCAGTACTTC
NA,TRBJ2-7,NA,TRBV5-1,CASSGLLGNSYEQYF,TGTGCCAGCAGCGGACTACTAGGGAACTCCTACGAGCAGTACTTC
TRBD1,TRBJ1-1,few,TRBV9,CASSVGTGTLEAFF,TGTGCCAGCAGCGTAGGGACAGGCACTCTTGAAGCTTTCTTT
TRBD1,TRBJ1-2,NA,TRBV7-9,CASSVPGQGVYYGYTF,TGTGCCAGCAGCGTTCCGGGACAGGGGGTGTACTATGGCTACACCTTC
NA,TRBJ2-7,NA,TRBV20-1,CSARDSGGWFEQYF,TGCAGTGCTAGGGACAGCGGAGGTTGGTTCGAGCAGTACTTC
NA,TRBJ1-4,NA,TRBV2,CASRPGHQNEKLFF,TGTGCCAGCAGGCCGGGACACCAGAATGAAAAACTGTTTTTT
NA,TRBJ2-5,many,TRBV9,CASSVEGGGAETQYF,TGTGCCAGCAGCGTCGAGGGAGGGGGCGCAGAGACCCAGTACTTC
NA,TRBJ2-5,many,TRBV15,CATSPLGGGVTQYF,TGTGCCACCAGTCCCCTGGGAGGGGGTGTGACCCAGTACTTC
NA,TRBJ2-6,NA,TRBV25-1,CASSPGAGYNVLTF,TGTGCCAGCAGCCCAGGGGCAGGGTACAACGTCCTGACTTTC
NA,TRBJ2-7,NA,TRBV29-1,CSAAGMSYEQYF,TGCAGCGCCGCAGGTATGTCCTACGAGCAGTACTTC
TRBD1,TRBJ1-1,many,TRBV29-1,CSVLTGAMNTEAFF,TGCAGCGTCCTGACAGGGGCGATGAACACTGAAGCTTTCTTT
TRBD2,TRBJ2-3,few,TRBV2,CASSEAGVGTDTQYF,TGTGCCAGCAGTGAGGCGGGAGTGGGCACAGATACGCAGTATTTT
TRBD1,TRBJ1-5,NA,TRBV2,CASSERLGQFQLTNQPQHF,TGTGCCAGCAGTGAAAGACTGGGACAGTTCCAACTAACAAATCAGCCCCAGCATTTT
NA,TRBJ1-1,once,TRBV7-9,CAWSLAGYTEAFF,TGTGCCTGGAGCCTCGCAGGGTACACTGAAGCTTTCTTT
TRBD1,TRBJ1-4,NA,TRBV10-3,CAISAGTGDEKLFF,TGTGCCATCAGTGCTGGGACAGGAGACGAAAAACTGTTTTTT
NA,TRBJ1-4,NA,TRBV15,CATSSLRGLEEKLFF,TGTGCCACCAGCAGTTTAAGGGGATTAGAGGAAAAACTGTTTTTT
NA,TRBJ1-5,NA,TRBV12-3/TRBV12-4,CASSDRRQPQHF,TGTGCCAGCAGTGACAGGCGTCAGCCCCAGCATTTT
TRBD2,TRBJ2-7,NA,TRBV10-3,CASSEAGGGPSYEQYF,TGTGCCAGCAGTGAAGCCGGGGGGGGACCCTCCTACGAGCAGTACTTC
NA,TRBJ2-5,NA,TRBV20-1,CSASPSGRVETQYF,TGCAGTGCTAGCCCGTCAGGCCGCGTGGAGACCCAGTACTTC
NA,TRBJ2-5,NA,TRBV10-2,CASKGQWETQYF,TGCGCCAGCAAGGGGCAATGGGAGACCCAGTACTTC
NA,TRBJ2-7,NA,TRBV25-1,CAWSVRAPSYEQYF,TGTGCCTGGAGTGTACGGGCACCATCCTACGAGCAGTACTTC
TRBD1,TRBJ2-5,NA,TRBV5-4,CASSLLPTGGQETQYF,TGTGCCAGCAGCTTACTTCCGACAGGGGGCCAGGAGACCCAGTACTTC
NA,TRBJ1-2,NA,TRBV10-1,CASCLEKNNYGYTF,TGTGCCAGCTGCTTGGAGAAGAATAACTATGGCTACACCTTC
NA,TRBJ2-7,NA,TRBV12-3/TRBV12-4,CASSYAGHSYEQYF,TGTGCCAGCAGTTACGCGGGGCACTCCTACGAGCAGTACTTC
TRBD1,TRBJ1-2,NA,TRBV10-2,CASRPDTGGTDYGYTF,TGCGCCAGCAGGCCCGACACCGGGGGGACAGACTATGGCTACACCTTC
NA,TRBJ1-2,NA,TRBV10-3,CAISTGDRLEDYTF,TGTGCCATCAGCACCGGGGACCGGCTTGAAGACTACACCTTC
TRBD1,TRBJ2-2,few,TRBV19,CASSMWDSFTGELFF,TGTGCCAGTAGTATGTGGGACAGCTTCACCGGGGAGCTGTTTTTT
NA,TRBJ1-2,NA,TRBV9,CASSVGRGDYGYTF,TGTGCCAGCAGCGTCGGGCGGGGGGACTATGGCTACACCTTC
NA,TRBJ1-4,many,TRBV20-1,CSARGSGDEKLFF,TGCAGTGCTAGAGGCAGCGGGGATGAAAAACTGTTTTTT
NA,TRBJ2-5,NA,TRBV29-1,CSQDGFGETQYF,TGCAGCCAAGACGGTTTCGGGGAGACCCAGTACTTC
NA,TRBJ1-4,NA,TRBV29-1,CSVVGPANEKLFF,TGCAGCGTCGTGGGGCCAGCTAATGAAAAACTGTTTTTT
NA,TRBJ2-5,many,TRBV20-1,CSASSGVRETQYF,TGCAGTGCTAGTTCGGGAGTTCGTGAGACCCAGTACTTC
NA,TRBJ1-1,NA,TRBV9,CSPTEAFF,TGTTCCCCCACTGAAGCTTTCTTT
TRBD1,TRBJ1-4,few,TRBV20-1,CSARANRGRGEKLFF,TGCAGTGCTAGAGCTAACAGGGGTAGGGGTGAAAAACTGTTTTTT
NA,TRBJ1-2,few,TRBV15,CATSRGVAFAGYTF,TGTGCCACCAGCAGAGGAGTGGCTTTCGCTGGCTACACCTTC
NA,TRBJ1-2,few,TRBV7-2,CASSLDGTSLNYGYTF,TGTGCCAGCAGCTTAGACGGGACATCGCTTAACTATGGCTACACCTTC